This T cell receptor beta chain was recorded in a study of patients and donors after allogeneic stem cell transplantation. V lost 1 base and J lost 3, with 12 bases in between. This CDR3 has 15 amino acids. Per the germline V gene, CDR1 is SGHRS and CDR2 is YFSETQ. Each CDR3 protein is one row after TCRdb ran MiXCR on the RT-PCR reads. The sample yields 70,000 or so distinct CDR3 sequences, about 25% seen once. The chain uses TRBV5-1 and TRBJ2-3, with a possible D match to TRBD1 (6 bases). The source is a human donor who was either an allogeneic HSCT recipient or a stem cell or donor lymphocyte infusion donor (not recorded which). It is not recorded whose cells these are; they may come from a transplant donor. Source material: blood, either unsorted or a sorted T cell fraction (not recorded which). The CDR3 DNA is TGCGCCAGCAGCTTGACAGGGCTGGAAACAGATACGCAGTATTTT. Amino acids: CASSLTGLETDTQYF.